One and the same sample provided the 14 T cell receptor beta chains below, sequenced in a study of blood T cell repertoires in COVID-19. Using immunoSEQ multiplex PCR, the repertoire was profiled, and TCRdb retains in-frame clones only, with some absent. The sample includes approximately 50,000 clones, about 87% seen only once; the top ten take 3% to 3.5%. Sequencing used peripheral blood. These receptors were obtained from a human donor in a cohort sampled during active COVID-19.

The CDR3 reads CASSLAVTGVTDTQYF. The CDR3 bases are TGCGCCAGCAGCTTGGCCGTCACAGGAGTGACAGATACGCAGTATTTT. J is TRBJ2-3 and V is TRBV5-1; tentative D call: TRBD1 (5 bases). CDR3 length equals 16 residues. Germline V lookup: CDR1 SGHRS, CDR2 YFSETQ. V lost 0 bases, J lost 3 bases, and 14 bases lay in between.

The chain combines TRBV5-6 with TRBJ2-1; D is undetermined. V lost 3 bases and J 6 bases, leaving 16 bases between the germline ends. The CDR3 has 15 amino acids. CDR1 is SGHDT, CDR2 YYEEEE, per germline. The CDR3 here is CASSYRLPLGNEQFF. The CDR3 coding sequence is TGTGCCAGCAGCTACCGACTTCCCTTGGGCAATGAGCAGTTCTTC.

This chain joins TRBV4-1 and TRBJ2-7, with 9 bases that match TRBD1. Germline CDR1 and CDR2: MGHRA and YSYEKL. Unmatched junction bases numbered 11, after V lost 3 bases and J lost 2 bases. CDR3 length: 17 amino acids. DNA of the CDR3: TGCGCCAGCAGCCAGGGCGGGGGACAGGGAGCCACCTACGAGCAGTACTTC. This encodes CASSQGGGQGATYEQYF.

This chain links TRBV7-2 with TRBJ2-3, with 8 bases identical to TRBD2. Germline assignment: CDR1 SGHTA and CDR2 FQGNSA. The CDR3 length is 17 residues. Trimming removed 3 bases from V and 2 bases from J; junction bases left unmatched: 10. CDR3 residues: CASSFGGVAGTTDTQYF. The CDR3 DNA reads as TGTGCCAGCAGCTTTGGTGGAGTAGCGGGGACCACAGATACGCAGTATTTT. The whole variable domain, remainder taken from reference TRBV7-2 and TRBJ2-3, is GAGVSQSPSNKVTEKGKDVELRCDPISGHTALYWYRQSLGQGLEFLIYFQGNSAPDKSGLPSDRFSAERTGGSVSTLTIQRTQQEDSAVYLCASSFGGVAGTTDTQYFGPGTRLTVL.

CDR3 region: CASAAASGTEQFF. DNA for the CDR3: TGTGCCAGCGCGGCGGCTAGCGGAACTGAGCAGTTCTTC. The V and J genes are TRBV6-5 and TRBJ2-1; 7 positions match TRBD2. Germline lookup yields CDR1 MNHEY and CDR2 SVGAGI. The CDR3 has 13 residues. Unmatched junction bases numbered 10, after V lost 8 bases and J lost 9 bases.

In its sample, this clone was seen a few times. The rearrangement joins TRBV2 to TRBJ1-5; D may be TRBD1 (5 bases). The ends were cut back, 4 bases at V and 8 bases at J, with 15 bases in the middle. The CDR3 covers 14 residues. Germline CDR1 reads SNHLY; CDR2 reads FYNNEI. CDR3 amino acids: CASSALGGNEPQHF. For the CDR3, the DNA is TGTGCCAGCAGTGCCCTGGGGGGGAATGAGCCCCAGCATTTT.

This clone was seen a few times. This chain uses TRBV7-9 with TRBJ1-2; D is ambiguous. Trimming took 1 base from V and 7 from J, leaving 13 bases between them. The CDR3 consists of 14 residues. Germline CDR1 and CDR2: SEHNR and FQNEAQ (reference sequence). CDR3: CASSLVEGSRGYTF. As DNA, the CDR3 is TGTGCCAGCAGCTTAGTAGAGGGCTCCCGTGGCTACACCTTC.

The chain combines TRBV2 with TRBJ2-7; D is perhaps TRBD1 (5 bases). With 7 bases removed from V and 0 bases from J, the gap between germline ends came to 19 bases. Germline CDR1 is SNHLY and CDR2 is FYNNEI. There are 16 residues in the CDR3. The CDR3 DNA follows: TGTGCCAGCATCCTTAGGACACTCCGGACCTCCTACGAGCAGTACTTC. Residues: CASILRTLRTSYEQYF.

This chain joins TRBV7-9 and TRBJ1-1; TRBD1 might be the D (5 bases). Germline-derived CDR1 and CDR2 are SEHNR and FQNEAQ (reference sequence). V gave up 5 bases and J gave up 5 bases, with 21 bases separating them. The CDR3 is made up of 16 amino acids. The CDR3 DNA reads TGTGCCAGCAGCCCGGGACCGACGAACGGGGGGACTGAAGCTTTCTTT. Its protein is CASSPGPTNGGTEAFF.

This clone was picked up one time. V is TRBV27 and J is TRBJ1-1, with a weak D call TRBD1 (6 bases). The CDR3 has 16 amino acids. Trimming removed 6 bases at V and 3 bases at J, with 20 bases between. Germline V lookup: CDR1 MNHEY, CDR2 SMNVEV (reference sequence). CDR3 sequence reads: CASSPRQAAEDTEAFF. In DNA form, the CDR3 reads TGTGCCAGCAGCCCTAGACAGGCAGCGGAGGACACTGAAGCTTTCTTT.

DNA of the CDR3: TGTGCCAGCTCCCTGGGACAGGGTCTTGGGCGGCAGTACTTC. Its translation is CASSLGQGLGRQYF. This chain links TRBV18 with TRBJ2-7; 9 bases align to TRBD1. Germline lookup yields CDR1 KGHSH and CDR2 LQKENI. This CDR3 is built from 14 residues. V lost 6 bases to trimming and J lost 9 bases; unmatched junction nucleotides: 12. Using reference TRBV18 and TRBJ2-7 for the parts outside the CDR3, the full variable domain is NAGVMQNPRHLVRRRGQEARLRCSPMKGHSHVYWYRQLPEEGLKFMVYLQKENIIDESGMPKERFSAEFPKEGPSILRIQQVVRGDSAAYFCASSLGQGLGRQYFGPGTRLTVT.

Worth noting for this clone: The sample has other DNA sequences that encode this CDR3 too. The V call is TRBV6-5, the J call TRBJ1-6, with 8 bases aligning to TRBD1. Germline V gene lookup returns CDR1 MNHEY and CDR2 SVGAGI. This CDR3 comprises 13 residues. The V segment lost 5 bases and the J segment 7 bases; nucleotides outside the gene matches: 1. CDR3 protein: CASSRTGNSPLHF. CDR3 sequence (DNA): TGTGCCAGCAGTCGGACAGGGAATTCACCCCTCCACTTT.

This clone was seen only a few times. The genes are TRBV7-9 and TRBJ1-1; TRBD1 is a possible D gene (5 bases). There are 12 residues in the CDR3. V lost 8 bases to trimming and J lost 11 bases, with 18 bases between them. Germline lookup yields CDR1 SEHNR and CDR2 FQNEAQ (reference sequence). The CDR3 is CASRGPGVSAFF. In nucleotides, the CDR3 is TGTGCCAGCCGGGGACCGGGGGTGTCGGCTTTCTTT.

The V gene is TRBV5-6, the J gene TRBJ2-4, with D uncertain. Trimming pared 3 bases from V and 14 bases from J, leaving 21 bases between. The CDR3 totals 14 residues. The germline gives CDR1 SGHDT, CDR2 YYEEEE. CDR3 sequence: CASSSRSATTEEYF. For the CDR3, the DNA is TGTGCCAGCAGCTCCCGGAGTGCGACCACCGAGGAGTACTTC.